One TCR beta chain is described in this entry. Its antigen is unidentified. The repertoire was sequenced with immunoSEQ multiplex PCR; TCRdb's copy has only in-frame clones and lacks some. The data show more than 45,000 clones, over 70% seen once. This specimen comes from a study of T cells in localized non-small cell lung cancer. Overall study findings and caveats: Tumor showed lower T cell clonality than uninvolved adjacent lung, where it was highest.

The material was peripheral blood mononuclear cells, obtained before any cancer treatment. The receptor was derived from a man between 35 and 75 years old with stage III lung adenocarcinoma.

The CDR3 loop reads CASRGSLEAFF. For the CDR3, the DNA is TGTGCCAGCAGAGGGTCCCTGGAAGCTTTCTTT. V usage is TRBV6-5 and J usage is TRBJ1-1; no definite D call. This CDR3 spans 11 amino acids. Trimming shortened V by 6 bases and J by 8 bases, and 10 bases separated the two germline ends. CDR1 and CDR2 from the germline V gene are MNHEY and SVGAGI.